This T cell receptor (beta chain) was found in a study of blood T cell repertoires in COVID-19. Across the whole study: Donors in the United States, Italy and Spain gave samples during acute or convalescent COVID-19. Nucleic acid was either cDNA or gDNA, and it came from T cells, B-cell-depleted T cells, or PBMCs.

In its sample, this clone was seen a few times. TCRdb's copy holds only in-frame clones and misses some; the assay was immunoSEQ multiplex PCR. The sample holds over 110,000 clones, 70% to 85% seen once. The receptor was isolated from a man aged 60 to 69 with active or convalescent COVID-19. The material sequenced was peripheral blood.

Written as DNA, the CDR3 is TGTGCCAGCAGAAGATCGGGGGGCTCTAACTATGGCTACACCTTC. It specifies CASRRSGGSNYGYTF. The chain combines TRBV2 with TRBJ1-2, with TRBD1 as a possible D gene (6 bases). The CDR3 is 15 residues long. V lost 6 bases and J lost 0, with 14 bases in between. Per germline, CDR1 SNHLY and CDR2 FYNNEI.